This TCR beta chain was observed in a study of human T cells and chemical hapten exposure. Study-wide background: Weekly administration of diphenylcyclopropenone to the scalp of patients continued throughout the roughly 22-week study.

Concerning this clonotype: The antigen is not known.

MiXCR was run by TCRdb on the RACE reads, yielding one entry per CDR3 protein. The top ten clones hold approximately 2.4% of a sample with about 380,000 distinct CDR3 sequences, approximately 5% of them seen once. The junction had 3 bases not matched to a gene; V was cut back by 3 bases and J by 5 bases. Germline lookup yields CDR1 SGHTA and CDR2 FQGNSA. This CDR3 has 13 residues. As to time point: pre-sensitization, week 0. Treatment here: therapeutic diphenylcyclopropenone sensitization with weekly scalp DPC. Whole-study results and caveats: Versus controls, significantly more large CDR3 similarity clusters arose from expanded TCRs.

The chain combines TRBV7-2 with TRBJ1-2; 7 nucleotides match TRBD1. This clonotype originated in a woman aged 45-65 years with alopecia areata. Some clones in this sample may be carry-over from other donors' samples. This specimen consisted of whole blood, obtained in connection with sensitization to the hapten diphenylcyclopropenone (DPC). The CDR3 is CASSLGTEYGYTF. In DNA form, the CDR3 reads TGTGCCAGCAGCTTGGGGACAGAATATGGCTACACCTTC.